One and the same sample provided the 9 T cell receptor beta chains below, sequenced in a study of blood T cells in healthy people across ages (dated by TCRdb to between 2014 and 2017). Receptors were amplified or captured by 5' RACE. These reads were obtained on an Illumina HiSeq 2500. A second roughly 7 to 12 cycle PCR used a sample-barcoded 5' primer and a J-beta primer mix. Using fastp at Q25 and MiXCR, TCRdb reprocessed the public reads and kept productive beta chains. Every distinct CDR3 protein forms one entry, paired with its most common genes and DNA. Within this sample are roughly 1.5 million distinct CDR3 sequences, with approximately 42% of them counted one time only. About 4% of the sample rests with the top ten. Input material: blood. Receptors originate from a woman younger than 30 in good health.

The V gene is TRBV18, the J gene TRBJ2-5; D remains ambiguous. V lost 4 bases to trimming and J lost 4 bases, with 10 bases between them. The germline V gene encodes CDR1 KGHSH and CDR2 LQKENI. The CDR3 length is 13 residues. Here the CDR3 DNA reads TGTGCCAGCTCACAAACCACGGGAGAGACCCAGTACTTC. Translating gives CASSQTTGETQYF.

The chain recombines TRBV6-6 with TRBJ2-7; D unresolved. This CDR3 has 13 residues. Germline V gene data show CDR1 as MNHNY and CDR2 as SVGAGI (reference sequence). The V gene lost 2 bases and the J gene lost 3 bases, with 8 bases spanning the gap. DNA for the CDR3: TGTGCCAGCAGTTACAGGGTTAACTACGAGCAGTACTTC. It translates to CASSYRVNYEQYF.

This clonotype was counted only a few times. The V and J genes are TRBV12-5 and TRBJ2-1, with D unclear. This CDR3 has 15 residues. The germline V gene has CDR1 LGHNT and CDR2 FRNRAP. V lost 4 bases to trimming and J lost 1 base, with 11 bases between them. CDR3 bases: TGTGCTAGTGGTTCCGCCTCCCGATCCTACAATGAGCAGTTCTTC. This translates into CASGSASRSYNEQFF.

This clonotype has just a few counts. The chain recombines TRBV4-1 with TRBJ2-7; TRBD2 matches at 9 bases. Germline CDR1 and CDR2: MGHRA and YSYEKL. CDR3 length: 18 amino acids. The ends lost 1 base at V and 4 bases at J; junction bases unmatched: 14. The CDR3 reads CASSQGSGGLAGSYEQYF. The DNA for the CDR3 is TGCGCCAGCAGCCAAGGTTCAGGCGGGCTAGCGGGATCTTACGAGCAGTACTTC.

The V call is TRBV20-1, the J call TRBJ1-2; 8 bases map to TRBD1. CDR3 length equals 14 residues. Germline loops: CDR1 DFQATT, CDR2 SNEGSKA (reference sequence). The junction had 8 bases not matched to a gene; V was cut back by 4 bases and J by 4 bases. CDR3 DNA sequence: TGCAGTGCTACCCGGACAGGGAAGAGCTATGGCTACACCTTC. Translating it yields CSATRTGKSYGYTF.

This clonotype has only a few counts. CDR3 bases: TGTGCCAGCAGCGTAGGAAGGGGGCGGTGGAATGAGCAGTTCTTC. Protein sequence: CASSVGRGRWNEQFF. The J gene is TRBJ2-1, the V gene TRBV9, with TRBD1 identical over 7 bases. V lost 0 bases and J lost 7; bases outside the gene matches: 7. Germline lookup yields CDR1 SGDLS and CDR2 YYNGEE. The CDR3 has 15 amino acids.

The chain employs TRBV3-1 and TRBJ2-7; 13 bases fit TRBD2. The DNA end is a closer match to TRBJ2-5, so the J assignment may be wrong. Germline CDR1 LGHDT, CDR2 YNNKEL (reference sequence). The CDR3 runs to 17 residues. The CDR3 coding sequence is TGTGCCAGCAGCCAATACTCGACTAGCGGGGGGATTGGGACCCAGTACTTC. It encodes CASSQYSTSGGIGTQYF.

This clonotype has just a few counts. The chain has TRBV12-3 or TRBV12-4 and TRBJ1-1, with 7 bases matching TRBD1. Trimming at V came to 7 bases and at J to 10 bases, leaving 6 bases not matched to a gene. The CDR3 loop spans 11 amino acids. The chain's CDR3 is CASKLTGIAFF. The CDR3 region has the DNA TGTGCCAGCAAACTGACAGGGATAGCTTTCTTT.

There are a few counts of this clonotype. The chain recombines TRBV2 with TRBJ1-6; D not resolved. The length of the CDR3 is 12 residues. Trimming removed 3 bases at V and 9 bases at J, with 6 bases between. CDR1 is SNHLY, CDR2 FYNNEI, per germline. CDR3 region: CASSDLASPLHF. The CDR3 DNA is TGTGCCAGCAGTGATTTAGCTTCACCCCTCCACTTT.